The 17 T cell receptor beta chains below come from one sample, sequenced in a study of blood T cell repertoires in COVID-19. Clones were sequenced by immunoSEQ multiplex PCR, and TCRdb holds only the in-frame ones, with some missing. The table includes about 250,000 clones, roughly 89% detected once. The sample consisted of peripheral blood. These receptors were taken from a middle-aged woman who had recovered from COVID-19.

V is TRBV16 and J is TRBJ2-7; 13 bases map to TRBD2. Germline CDR1 and CDR2: KGHSY and FQNENV. V shed 4 bases and J 0 bases; nucleotides not matched to a gene: 9. The CDR3 is made up of 18 amino acids. For the CDR3, the DNA is TGTGCCAGCAGCCGGAGACAAGGGACTAGCGGGAACTCCTACGAGCAGTACTTC. This sequence encodes CASSRRQGTSGNSYEQYF. The full variable domain, its missing parts supplied by reference TRBV16 and TRBJ2-7, is GEEVAQTPKHLVRGEGQKAKLYCAPIKGHSYVFWYQQVLKNEFKFLISFQNENVFDETGMPKERFSAKCLPNSPCSLEIQATKLEDSAVYFCASSRRQGTSGNSYEQYFGPGTRLTVT.

This clone has at least ten counts. The V gene is TRBV28, the J gene TRBJ1-1; 8 positions match TRBD1. This CDR3 region has 13 residues. V lost 3 bases, J lost 8 bases, and 5 bases stayed unmatched. CDR1 and CDR2 (germline): MDHEN, SYDVKM. CDR3 DNA: TGTGCCAGCAGTTTGGACAGGGCGGTGGAAGCTTTCTTT. Its protein is CASSLDRAVEAFF.

The table lists this clone with a count of one. A much larger clone differs by one base, so this may be a read error. The J gene is TRBJ2-7, the V gene TRBV27; a weak D match, TRBD1 (6 bases). The length of the CDR3 is 12 residues. The V end was cut by 5 bases, the J end by 3 bases, with 8 bases between. Germline V gene data show CDR1 as MNHEY and CDR2 as SMNVEV (reference sequence). The CDR3 DNA is TGTGCCAGCAGTGTCAGGGGCTACGAGCAGTACTTC. Translation gives CASSVRGYEQYF.

The chain couples TRBV9 to TRBJ2-2, with D perhaps matching TRBD2 (5 bases). Germline-derived CDR1 and CDR2 are SGDLS and YYNGEE. The V gene lost 1 base and the J gene lost 2 bases, with 9 bases spanning the gap. The CDR3 runs to 15 residues. In nucleotides, the CDR3 is TGTGCCAGCAGCGTATGGGCGGGTAACACCGGGGAGCTGTTTTTT. Translating gives CASSVWAGNTGELFF.

This chain connects TRBV11-3 to TRBJ2-5; D possibly corresponds to TRBD2 (6 bases). Germline CDR1 is SGHNT and CDR2 is YENEEA. V lost 5 bases and J 4 bases, leaving 17 bases between the germline ends. This CDR3 region has 15 residues. In nucleotides, the CDR3 is TGTGCCAGCAGCCCCTTGGAGGGCCTGGGAGAGACCCAGTACTTC. Residues: CASSPLEGLGETQYF.

This chain uses TRBV10-3 with TRBJ1-1; D is perhaps TRBD1 (5 bases). Germline-derived CDR1 and CDR2 are ENHRY and SYGVKD. This CDR3 is built from 14 residues. V was pared by 2 bases and J by 3 bases, with 10 bases between. CDR3 loop: CAISERGADTEAFF. CDR3 nucleotides: TGTGCCATCAGTGAGAGGGGCGCGGACACTGAAGCTTTCTTT.

This chain joins TRBV5-8 and TRBJ1-6; 9 nucleotides line up with TRBD1. CDR1 SGHTS and CDR2 YDEGEE come from the germline V gene. This CDR3 has 17 amino acids. Losses at the gene ends were 1 base for V and 6 bases for J; bases not matched to a gene: 8. CDR3 bases: TGTGCCAGCAGCTTGTACACAGGGGGCGTCCTTAATTCACCCCTCCACTTT. Translating gives CASSLYTGGVLNSPLHF.

In its sample, this clone was seen a few times. The chain carries TRBV29-1 and TRBJ2-7, with TRBD2 matching 8 bases. CDR3 size: 16 residues. V shed 1 base, J shed 3 bases, and the junction held 11 bases outside the gene matches. Per germline, CDR1 SQVTM and CDR2 ANQGSEA. Written as DNA, the CDR3 is TGCAGCGTTGAAGCCCCAGGAGCGGGAGTGGGCTACGAGCAGTACTTC. Its translation is CSVEAPGAGVGYEQYF.

The CDR3 region has the DNA TGTGCCAGCAGTGAATCGGTAGCGGGGGGGAACGGTGAGCAGTTCTTC. This translates into CASSESVAGGNGEQFF. The V call is TRBV2, the J call TRBJ2-1, with 11 bases that match TRBD2. Germline CDR1 is SNHLY and CDR2 is FYNNEI. Trimming at V came to 2 bases and at J to 9 bases, leaving 9 bases not matched to a gene. The CDR3 loop spans 16 amino acids. The full variable domain, with the rest looked up from reference TRBV2 and TRBJ2-1, is EPEVTQTPSHQVTQMGQEVILRCVPISNHLYFYWYRQILGQKVEFLVSFYNNEISEKSEIFDDQFSVERPDGSNFTLKIRSTKLEDSAMYFCASSESVAGGNGEQFFGPGTRLTVL.

This sequence joins TRBV6-2 or TRBV6-3 and TRBJ2-1, with TRBD2 matching 14 bases. The CDR3 loop spans 15 amino acids. V dropped 5 bases and J dropped 8; count of bases not matched to a gene: 5. The germline CDR1 and CDR2 sequences are MNHEY and SVGEGT. CDR3 sequence: CASSRLAGGGYEQFF. For the CDR3, the DNA is TGTGCCAGCAGTCGACTAGCGGGAGGGGGGTATGAGCAGTTCTTC.

This clone was counted only a few times. The chain combines TRBV19 with TRBJ1-3; no clear D gene. The CDR3 contains 15 residues. Germline CDR1 is LNHDA and CDR2 is SQIVND (reference sequence). V lost 3 bases and J 8 bases, leaving 17 bases between the germline ends. DNA of the CDR3: TGTGCCAGTAGTATCGGGCAGAGCGGCTGGGACACCATATATTTT. Its protein product is CASSIGQSGWDTIYF.

The V gene is TRBV7-3, the J gene TRBJ2-1; the match to TRBD2 covers 12 bases. CDR3 length equals 15 residues. Germline CDR1 reads SGHTA; CDR2 reads FQGTGA. The V and J ends lost 5 bases and 9 bases, in that order; junction bases with no gene match: 8. For the CDR3, the DNA is TGTGCCAGCAGCCTGAGACTAGCGGGAGCGGGTGAGCAGTTCTTC. Protein sequence: CASSLRLAGAGEQFF.

The chain joins TRBV3-1 (or the pseudogene TRBV3-2) to TRBJ2-7; 7 bases fit TRBD2. Germline lookup yields CDR1 LGHDT and CDR2 YNNKEL (reference sequence). Losses at the gene ends were 5 bases for V and 7 bases for J; bases not matched to a gene: 20. The CDR3 runs to 17 residues. The CDR3 region is CASSTLPGLADPREQYF. The CDR3 bases are TGTGCCAGCAGCACACTCCCGGGGCTAGCGGACCCTAGGGAGCAGTACTTC.

This clone was seen once. The chain joins TRBV10-3 to TRBJ1-1; unclear D gene. The ends were cut back, 7 bases at V and 5 bases at J, with 17 bases in the middle. Looked up from germline, CDR1 is ENHRY and CDR2 is SYGVKD. This CDR3 has 14 residues. The CDR3 DNA reads TGTGCCATCACTATTCGGGATTTCGGGACTGAAGCTTTCTTT. Protein sequence: CAITIRDFGTEAFF.

This clone was recorded at least ten times. V is TRBV7-9 and J is TRBJ2-7; tentative D call: TRBD1 (5 bases). With 1 base removed from V and 5 bases from J, the gap between germline ends came to 9 bases. The CDR3 is 13 amino acids. The germline gives CDR1 SEHNR, CDR2 FQNEAQ (reference sequence). The CDR3, as DNA: TGTGCCAGCAGCTTAGGGTCAGGGAACGAGCAGTACTTC. Its protein is CASSLGSGNEQYF. The variable domain in full, with the rest retrieved from reference TRBV7-9 and TRBJ2-7, is DTGVSQNPRHKITKRGQNVTFRCDPISEHNRLYWYRQTLGQGPEFLTYFQNEAQLEKSRLLSDRFSAERPKGSFSTLEIQRTEQGDSAMYLCASSLGSGNEQYFGPGTRLTVT.

The chain links TRBV11-3 to TRBJ2-1, with 11 positions matching TRBD2. The junction had 5 bases not matched to a gene; V was cut back by 5 bases and J by 2 bases. Germline-derived CDR1 and CDR2 are SGHNT and YENEEA. The CDR3 covers 16 residues. The CDR3 reads CASSRSGRAAYNEQFF. The CDR3 coding sequence is TGTGCCAGCAGCCGTAGCGGGAGGGCCGCCTACAATGAGCAGTTCTTC.

The chain employs TRBV9 and TRBJ1-2, with D perhaps matching TRBD1 (5 bases). The CDR3 sequence is 15 residues long. Trimming cost V 0 bases and J 0 bases, with 9 bases left between them. Germline V gene lookup returns CDR1 SGDLS and CDR2 YYNGEE. CDR3 in DNA: TGTGCCAGCAGCGTAGCAGACAGAGCTAACTATGGCTACACCTTC. This gives the protein CASSVADRANYGYTF.